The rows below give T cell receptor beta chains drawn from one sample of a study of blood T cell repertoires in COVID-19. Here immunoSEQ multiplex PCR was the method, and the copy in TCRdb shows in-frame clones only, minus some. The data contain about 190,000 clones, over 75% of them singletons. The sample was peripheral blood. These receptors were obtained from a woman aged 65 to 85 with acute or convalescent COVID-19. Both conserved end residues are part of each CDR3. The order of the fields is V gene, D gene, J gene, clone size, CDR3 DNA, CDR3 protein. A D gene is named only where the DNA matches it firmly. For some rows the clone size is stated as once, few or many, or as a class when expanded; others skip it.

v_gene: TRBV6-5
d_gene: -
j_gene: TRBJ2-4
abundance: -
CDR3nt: TGTGCCAGCAGCGCCCAGGCAGCCAAAAACATTCAGTACTTC
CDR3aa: CASSAQAAKNIQYF

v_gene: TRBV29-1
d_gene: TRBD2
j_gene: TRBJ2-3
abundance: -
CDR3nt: TGCAGCGTCCTCCCACTAGCGGGATTTGATACGCAGTATTTT
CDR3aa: CSVLPLAGFDTQYF

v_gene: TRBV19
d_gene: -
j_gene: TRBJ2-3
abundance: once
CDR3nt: TGTGCCAGTAGTATAGGCAACGGGAGAGCAGATACGCAGTATTTT
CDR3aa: CASSIGNGRADTQYF

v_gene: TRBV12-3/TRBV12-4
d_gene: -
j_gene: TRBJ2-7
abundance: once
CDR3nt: TGTGCCAGCAGTTCAAGCCAGGGGTACGAGCAGTACTTC
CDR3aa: CASSSSQGYEQYF

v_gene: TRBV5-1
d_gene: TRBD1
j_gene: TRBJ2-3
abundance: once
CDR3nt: TGCGCCAGCAGCTTGGACAGGGGTGGAGATACGCAGTATTTT
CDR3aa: CASSLDRGGDTQYF

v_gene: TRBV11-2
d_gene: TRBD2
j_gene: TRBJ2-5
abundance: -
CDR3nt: TGTGCCAGCAGCCCGACTAGCGGGAGTACGGAGACCCAGTACTTC
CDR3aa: CASSPTSGSTETQYF

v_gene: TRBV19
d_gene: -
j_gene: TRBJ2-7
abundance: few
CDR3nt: TGTGCCAGTAGTATGGCCAGGGGAATCGAGCAGTACTTC
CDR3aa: CASSMARGIEQYF

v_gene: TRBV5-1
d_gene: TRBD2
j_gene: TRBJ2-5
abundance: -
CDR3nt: TGCGCCAGCAGCTGGGGGACGGGACTAGATGGGGAGACCCAGTACTTC
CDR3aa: CASSWGTGLDGETQYF

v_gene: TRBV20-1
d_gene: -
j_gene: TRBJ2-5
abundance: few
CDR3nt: TGCAGTGCTAGTCACAGCAGAGAAGAGACCCAGTACTTC
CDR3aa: CSASHSREETQYF

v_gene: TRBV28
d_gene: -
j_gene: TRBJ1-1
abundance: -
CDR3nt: TGTGCCAGCAGTTTAAGGGGCAGGGGCAGGGAAGCTTTCTTT
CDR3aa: CASSLRGRGREAFF

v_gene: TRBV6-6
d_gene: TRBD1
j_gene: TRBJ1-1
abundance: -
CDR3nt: TGTGCCAGCAGTTACCCTCCTACAGGGGCCAACACTGAAGCTTTCTTT
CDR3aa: CASSYPPTGANTEAFF

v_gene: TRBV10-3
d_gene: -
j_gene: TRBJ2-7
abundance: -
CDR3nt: TGTGCCATCAGTGAGTTAGGAGATACCTACGAGCAGTACTTC
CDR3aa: CAISELGDTYEQYF

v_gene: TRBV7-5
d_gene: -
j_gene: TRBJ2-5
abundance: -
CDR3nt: TGTGCCAGAAGCTTTTCTGGACAGGGTCTCCAAGAGACCCAGTACTTC
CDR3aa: CARSFSGQGLQETQYF

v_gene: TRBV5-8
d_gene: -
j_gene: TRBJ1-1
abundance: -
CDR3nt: TGTGCCAGCAGCTTGGTCTGGGGCAGGAGTAGCACTGAAGCTTTCTTT
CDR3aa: CASSLVWGRSSTEAFF

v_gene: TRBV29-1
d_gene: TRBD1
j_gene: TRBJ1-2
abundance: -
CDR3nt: TGCAGCGTTCCAGGAGGGGACAGGGACGATCATGGCTACACCTTC
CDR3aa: CSVPGGDRDDHGYTF

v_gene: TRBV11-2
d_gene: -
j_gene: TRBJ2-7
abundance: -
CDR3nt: TGTGCCAGCAGGCGGCTGCGGGGCCGTTACGAGCAGTACTTC
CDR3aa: CASRRLRGRYEQYF

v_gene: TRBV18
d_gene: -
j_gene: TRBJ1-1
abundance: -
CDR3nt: TGTGCCAGCTCACCAGAGCAAACCACTGAAGCTTTCTTT
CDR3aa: CASSPEQTTEAFF

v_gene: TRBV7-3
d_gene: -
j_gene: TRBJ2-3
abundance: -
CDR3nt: TGTGCCAGCAGCTTAACGGGAGGCACAGATACGCAGTATTTT
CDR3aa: CASSLTGGTDTQYF

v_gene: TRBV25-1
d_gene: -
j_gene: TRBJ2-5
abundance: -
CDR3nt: TGTGCCAGCGCACCCTTCTTAGAAGAGACCCAGTACTTC
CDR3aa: CASAPFLEETQYF

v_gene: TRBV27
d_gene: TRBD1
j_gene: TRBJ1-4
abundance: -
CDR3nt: TGTGCCAGCAGTTTACGGCAGGGGGCGGCTAATGAAAAACTGTTTTTT
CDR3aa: CASSLRQGAANEKLFF

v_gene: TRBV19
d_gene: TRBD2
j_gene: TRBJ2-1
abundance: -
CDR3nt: TGTGCCAGTAGTCCACTGAGAGCGGGATGGGAGCAGTTCTTC
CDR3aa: CASSPLRAGWEQFF

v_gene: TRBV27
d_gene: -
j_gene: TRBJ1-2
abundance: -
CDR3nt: TGTGCCAGCAGTTTATACGGGGGGCTCGTCGGTGGCTACACCTTC
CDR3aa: CASSLYGGLVGGYTF

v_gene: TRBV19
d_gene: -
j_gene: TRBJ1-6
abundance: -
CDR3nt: TGTGCCAGTAGCGGGACTTCGATCTCACCCCTCCACTTT
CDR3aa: CASSGTSISPLHF

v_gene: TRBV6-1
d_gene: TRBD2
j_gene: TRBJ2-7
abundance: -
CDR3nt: TGTGCCAGCGGGGACTATGGGAGCTCCTACGAGCAGTACTTC
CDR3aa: CASGDYGSSYEQYF

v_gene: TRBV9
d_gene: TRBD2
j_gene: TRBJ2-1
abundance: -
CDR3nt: TGTGCCAGCAGCGTATCCGGCGGGAGCTATGAGCAGTTCTTC
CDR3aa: CASSVSGGSYEQFF

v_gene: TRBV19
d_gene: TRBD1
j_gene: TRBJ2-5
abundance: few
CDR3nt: TGTGCCAGTAGTATAGCTTGGGACAGGGGGCTTGAGACCCAGTACTTC
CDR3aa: CASSIAWDRGLETQYF

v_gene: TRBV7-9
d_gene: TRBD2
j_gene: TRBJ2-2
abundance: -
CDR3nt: TGTGCCAGCAGCCACTATAGCGGGAGTTACACCGGGGAGCTGTTTTTT
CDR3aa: CASSHYSGSYTGELFF

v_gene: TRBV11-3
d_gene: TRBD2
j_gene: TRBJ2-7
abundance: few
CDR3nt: TGTGCCAGCAGCTTAGATGGGCTAGCGGGGCGCGAGCAGTACTTC
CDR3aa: CASSLDGLAGREQYF

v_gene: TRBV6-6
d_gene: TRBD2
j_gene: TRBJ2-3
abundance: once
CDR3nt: TGTGCCAGCAGTTCCCGACAGGCGGGGGGTACGCAGTATTTT
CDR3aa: CASSSRQAGGTQYF

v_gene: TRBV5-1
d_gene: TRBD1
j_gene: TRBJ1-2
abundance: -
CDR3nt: TGCGCCAGCAGCCTGGAGACAGGGGGCGCCTATGGCTACACCTTC
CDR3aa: CASSLETGGAYGYTF

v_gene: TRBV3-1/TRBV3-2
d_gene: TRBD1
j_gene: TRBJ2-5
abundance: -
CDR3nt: TGTGCCAGCAGCACAGGGGGGAGGGAGACCCAGTACTTC
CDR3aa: CASSTGGRETQYF

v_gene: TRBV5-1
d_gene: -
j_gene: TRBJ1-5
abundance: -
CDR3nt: TGCGCCAGCAGCACCAATGGGGAGGGGAATCAGCCCCAGCATTTT
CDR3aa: CASSTNGEGNQPQHF

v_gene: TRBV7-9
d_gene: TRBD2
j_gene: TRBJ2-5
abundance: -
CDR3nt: TGTGCCAGCAGTCCGACTAGCGGGATTCGAGAGACCCAGTACTTC
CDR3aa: CASSPTSGIRETQYF

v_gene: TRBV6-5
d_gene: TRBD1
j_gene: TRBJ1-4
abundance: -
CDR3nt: TGTGCCAGCAGTTTTCAGGGGGAATCTGAAAAACTGTTTTTT
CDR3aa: CASSFQGESEKLFF

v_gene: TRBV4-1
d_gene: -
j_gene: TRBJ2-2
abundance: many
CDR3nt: TGCGCCAGCAGCCAAGTCGCTGTGGGAGGCGGCACCGGGGAGCTGTTTTTT
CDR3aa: CASSQVAVGGGTGELFF

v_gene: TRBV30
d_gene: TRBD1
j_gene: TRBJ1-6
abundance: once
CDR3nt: TGTGCCTGGAATCCGGGACAGAATAATTCACCCCTCCACTTT
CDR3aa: CAWNPGQNNSPLHF

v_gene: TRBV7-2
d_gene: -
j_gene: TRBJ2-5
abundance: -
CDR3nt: TGTGCCAGCAGCTTAGGGGACACAAAGACCCAGTACTTC
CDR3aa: CASSLGDTKTQYF

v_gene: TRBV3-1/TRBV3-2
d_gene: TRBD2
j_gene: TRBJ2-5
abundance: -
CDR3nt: TGTGCCAGCAGCCAAGATAAACTAGCGGGAGGGCTCGCAGGGACCCAGTACTTC
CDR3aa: CASSQDKLAGGLAGTQYF

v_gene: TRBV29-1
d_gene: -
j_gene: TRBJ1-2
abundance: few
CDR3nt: TGCAGCGTTGATGTTGCAGACTCTCCCTATGGCTACACCTTC
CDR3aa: CSVDVADSPYGYTF

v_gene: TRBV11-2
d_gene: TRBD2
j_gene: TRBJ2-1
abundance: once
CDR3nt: TGTGCCAGCAGCTTAACTGGACTAGCGATCAATGAGCAGTTCTTC
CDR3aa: CASSLTGLAINEQFF

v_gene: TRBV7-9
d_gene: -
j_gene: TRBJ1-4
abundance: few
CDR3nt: TGTGCCAGCAGCGCCGGACACCGTATGGGGGAAAAACTGTTTTTT
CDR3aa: CASSAGHRMGEKLFF

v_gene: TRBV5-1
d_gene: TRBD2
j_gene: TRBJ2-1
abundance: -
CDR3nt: TGCGCCAGCAGCTTGGCTAGCGGAGCCATTAATGAGCAGTTCTTC
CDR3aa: CASSLASGAINEQFF

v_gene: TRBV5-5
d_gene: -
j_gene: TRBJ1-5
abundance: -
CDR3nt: TGTGCCAGCAGCTTGGGAGCCGATCAGCCCCAGCATTTT
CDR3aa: CASSLGADQPQHF

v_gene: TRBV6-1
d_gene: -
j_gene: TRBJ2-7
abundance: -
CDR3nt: TGTGCCAGCAGTGAAACGGCGGGAATATACGAGCAGTACTTC
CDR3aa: CASSETAGIYEQYF

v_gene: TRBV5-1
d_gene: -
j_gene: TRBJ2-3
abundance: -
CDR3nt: TGCGCCAGCAGCTTGGAGTTTAGAAGCCTTACCACAGATACGCAGTATTTT
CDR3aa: CASSLEFRSLTTDTQYF

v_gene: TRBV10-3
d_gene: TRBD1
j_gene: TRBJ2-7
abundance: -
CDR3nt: TGTGCCATCAGTGCACAGGGGCGCCGGACCGAGCAGTACTTC
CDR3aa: CAISAQGRRTEQYF

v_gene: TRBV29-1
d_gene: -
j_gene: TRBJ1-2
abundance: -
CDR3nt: TGCAGCGTTGAAGATCTCGGGGAGGGCTACACCTTC
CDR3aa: CSVEDLGEGYTF

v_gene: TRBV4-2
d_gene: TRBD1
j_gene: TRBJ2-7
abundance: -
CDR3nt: TGTGCCAGCAGCCAGTATGCTTCCGGGACAGGCGCCTACGAGCAGTACTTC
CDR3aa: CASSQYASGTGAYEQYF

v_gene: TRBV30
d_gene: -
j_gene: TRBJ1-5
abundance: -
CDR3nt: TGTGCCTGGAGTCCGGCGGAAAATCAGCCCCAGCATTTT
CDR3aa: CAWSPAENQPQHF

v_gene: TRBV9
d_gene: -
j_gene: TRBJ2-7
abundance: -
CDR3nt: TGTGCCAGCAGCAGAAGACAGACCCTCTACGAGCAGTACTTC
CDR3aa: CASSRRQTLYEQYF

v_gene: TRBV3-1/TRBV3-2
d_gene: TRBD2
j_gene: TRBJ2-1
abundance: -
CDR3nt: TGTGCCAGCAGCCGAAGACCCGGGACTAGCGGGGTTTTCGTCCCCTCCTACAATGAGCAGTTCTTC
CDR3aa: CASSRRPGTSGVFVPSYNEQFF

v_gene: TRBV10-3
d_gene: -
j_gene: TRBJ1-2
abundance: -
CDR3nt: TGTGCCATCAGTGAGGTTGAAGGGACTCATGGCTACACCTTC
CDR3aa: CAISEVEGTHGYTF

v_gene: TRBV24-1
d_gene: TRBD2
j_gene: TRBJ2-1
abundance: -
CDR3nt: TGTGCCACCAGTGATACCGGGACTAGCTGGAGAAATGAGCAGTTCTTC
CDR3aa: CATSDTGTSWRNEQFF

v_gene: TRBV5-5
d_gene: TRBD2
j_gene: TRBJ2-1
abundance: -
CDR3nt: TGTGCCAGCAGCCAGGGACTAGCGGGAGGGGTTGAGCAGTTCTTC
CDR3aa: CASSQGLAGGVEQFF

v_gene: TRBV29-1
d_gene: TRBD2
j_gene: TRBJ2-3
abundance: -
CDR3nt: TGCAGCGTTGAGGGGGGGAGCACAGATACGCAGTATTTT
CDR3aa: CSVEGGSTDTQYF

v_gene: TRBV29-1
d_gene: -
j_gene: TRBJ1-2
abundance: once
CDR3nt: TGCAGCGTTGAAGACCGGTCACGCTACACCTTC
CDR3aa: CSVEDRSRYTF

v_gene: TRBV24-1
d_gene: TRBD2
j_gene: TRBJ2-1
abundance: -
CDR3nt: TGTGCCACCCAGGAAGCGGGAGGGCTGTACAATGAGCAGTTCTTC
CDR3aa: CATQEAGGLYNEQFF